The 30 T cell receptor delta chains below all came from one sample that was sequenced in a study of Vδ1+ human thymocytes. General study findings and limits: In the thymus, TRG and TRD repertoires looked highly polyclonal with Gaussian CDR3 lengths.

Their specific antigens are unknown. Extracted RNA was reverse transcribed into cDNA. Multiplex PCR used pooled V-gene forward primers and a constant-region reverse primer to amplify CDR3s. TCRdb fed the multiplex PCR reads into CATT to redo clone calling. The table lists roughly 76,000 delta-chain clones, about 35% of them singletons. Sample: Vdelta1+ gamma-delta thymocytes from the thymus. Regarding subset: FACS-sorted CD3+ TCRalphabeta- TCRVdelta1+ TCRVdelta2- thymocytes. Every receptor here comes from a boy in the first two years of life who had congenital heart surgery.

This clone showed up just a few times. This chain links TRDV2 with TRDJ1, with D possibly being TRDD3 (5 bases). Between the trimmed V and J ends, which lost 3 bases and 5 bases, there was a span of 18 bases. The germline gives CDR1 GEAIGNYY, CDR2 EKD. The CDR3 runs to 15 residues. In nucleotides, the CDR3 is TGTGCCTGTGACTCGTTACTGGCGCGATCGGATAAACTCATCTTT. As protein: CACDSLLARSDKLIF.

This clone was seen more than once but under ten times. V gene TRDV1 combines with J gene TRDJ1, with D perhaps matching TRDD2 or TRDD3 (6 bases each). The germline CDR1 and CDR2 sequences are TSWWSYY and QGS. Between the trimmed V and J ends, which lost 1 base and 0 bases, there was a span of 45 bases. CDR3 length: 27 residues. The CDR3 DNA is TGTGCTCTTGGGGAACCCCAACCTTCCCTAGACCTGGGGTACGCTATTTCCATTGTGACGTACACCGATAAACTCATCTTT. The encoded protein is CALGEPQPSLDLGYAISIVTYTDKLIF.

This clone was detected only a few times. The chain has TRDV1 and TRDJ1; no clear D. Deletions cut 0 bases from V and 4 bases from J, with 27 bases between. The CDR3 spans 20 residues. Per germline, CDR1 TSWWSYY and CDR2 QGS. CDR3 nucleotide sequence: TGTGCTCTTGGGGAACTGTCTGTCTCCACGAGCCCACGAAGGGTCGATAAACTCATCTTT. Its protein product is CALGELSVSTSPRRVDKLIF.

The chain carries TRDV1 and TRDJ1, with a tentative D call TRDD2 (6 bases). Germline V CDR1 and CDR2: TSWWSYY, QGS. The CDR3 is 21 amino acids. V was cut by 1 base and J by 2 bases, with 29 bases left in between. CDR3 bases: TGTGCTCTTGGGGAACCCCGTCCTTCCCGTTACGCTTGGAAACGTACCGATAAACTCATCTTT. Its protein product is CALGEPRPSRYAWKRTDKLIF.

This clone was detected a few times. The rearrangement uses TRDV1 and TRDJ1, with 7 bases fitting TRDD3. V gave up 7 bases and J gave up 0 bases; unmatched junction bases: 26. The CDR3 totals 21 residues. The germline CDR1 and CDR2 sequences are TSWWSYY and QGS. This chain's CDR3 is CALATPSSWGGGVLYTDKLIF. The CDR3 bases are TGTGCTCTTGCTACCCCATCCTCCTGGGGGGGGGGTGTACTGTACACCGATAAACTCATCTTT.

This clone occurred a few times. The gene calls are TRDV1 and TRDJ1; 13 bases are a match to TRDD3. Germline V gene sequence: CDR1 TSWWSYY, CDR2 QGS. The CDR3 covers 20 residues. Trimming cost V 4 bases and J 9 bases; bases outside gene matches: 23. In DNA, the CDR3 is TGTGCTCTTGGGGGGACCGAGAGCTGTTTACTGGGGGATACGCCGATAGAACTCATCTTT. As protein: CALGGTESCLLGDTPIELIF.

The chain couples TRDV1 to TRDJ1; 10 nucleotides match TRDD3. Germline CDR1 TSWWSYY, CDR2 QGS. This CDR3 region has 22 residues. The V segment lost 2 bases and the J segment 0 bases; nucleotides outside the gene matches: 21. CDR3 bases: TGTGCTCTTGGGGAAGGCCTTCCCATACGCTGCGGCTGGGGGATAGACACCGATAAACTCATCTTT. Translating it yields CALGEGLPIRCGWGIDTDKLIF.

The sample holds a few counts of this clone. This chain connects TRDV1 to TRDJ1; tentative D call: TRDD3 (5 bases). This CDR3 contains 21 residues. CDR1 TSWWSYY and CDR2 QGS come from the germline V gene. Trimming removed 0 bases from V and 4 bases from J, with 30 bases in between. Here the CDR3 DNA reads TGTGCTCTTGGGGAACTGGGGGGCTTATTAAAGCTTCTCCCTCAAATCGATAAACTCATCTTT. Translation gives CALGELGGLLKLLPQIDKLIF.

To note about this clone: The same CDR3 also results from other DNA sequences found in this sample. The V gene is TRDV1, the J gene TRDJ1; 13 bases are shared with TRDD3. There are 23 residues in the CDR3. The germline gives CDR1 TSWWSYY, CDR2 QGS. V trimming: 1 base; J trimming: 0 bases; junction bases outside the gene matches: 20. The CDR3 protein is CALGERRASLLGDTSSYTDKLIF. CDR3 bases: TGTGCTCTTGGGGAACGTCGGGCTTCCCTACTGGGGGATACGTCTTCGTACACCGATAAACTCATCTTT.

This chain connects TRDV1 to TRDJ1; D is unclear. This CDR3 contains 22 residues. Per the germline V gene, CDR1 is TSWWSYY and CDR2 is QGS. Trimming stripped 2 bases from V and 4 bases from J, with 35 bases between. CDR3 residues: CALGERRRPPVVSVPHGDKLIF. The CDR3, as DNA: TGTGCTCTTGGGGAAAGGAGAAGGCCCCCCGTCGTTTCGGTCCCACATGGCGATAAACTCATCTTT.

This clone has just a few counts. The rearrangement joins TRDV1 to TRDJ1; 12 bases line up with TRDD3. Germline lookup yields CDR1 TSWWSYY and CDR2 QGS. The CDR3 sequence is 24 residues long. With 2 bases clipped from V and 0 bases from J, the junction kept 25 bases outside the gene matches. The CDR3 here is CALGEGAYFPWGIRGGLYTDKLIF. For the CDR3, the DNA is TGTGCTCTTGGGGAAGGGGCATACTTCCCCTGGGGGATACGCGGAGGTTTGTACACCGATAAACTCATCTTT.

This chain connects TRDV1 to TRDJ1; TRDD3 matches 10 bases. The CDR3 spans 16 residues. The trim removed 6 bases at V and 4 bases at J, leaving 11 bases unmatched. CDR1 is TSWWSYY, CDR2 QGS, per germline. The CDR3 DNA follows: TGTGCTCTTGGACTCAATACTGGGGGATCGGGCGATAAACTCATCTTT. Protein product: CALGLNTGGSGDKLIF.

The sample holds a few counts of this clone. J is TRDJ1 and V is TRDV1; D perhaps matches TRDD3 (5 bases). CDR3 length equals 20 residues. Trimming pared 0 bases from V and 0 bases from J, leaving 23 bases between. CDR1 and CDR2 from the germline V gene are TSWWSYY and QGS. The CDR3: CALGELGRLPDWMYTDKLIF. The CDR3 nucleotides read TGTGCTCTTGGGGAACTCGGGCGGCTACCGGACTGGATGTACACCGATAAACTCATCTTT.

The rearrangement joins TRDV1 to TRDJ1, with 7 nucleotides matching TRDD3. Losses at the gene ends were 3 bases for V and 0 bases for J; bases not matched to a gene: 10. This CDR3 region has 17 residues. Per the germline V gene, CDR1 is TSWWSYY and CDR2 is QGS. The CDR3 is CALGEILGREYTDKLIF. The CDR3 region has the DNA TGTGCTCTTGGGGAGATACTGGGGCGCGAATACACCGATAAACTCATCTTT.

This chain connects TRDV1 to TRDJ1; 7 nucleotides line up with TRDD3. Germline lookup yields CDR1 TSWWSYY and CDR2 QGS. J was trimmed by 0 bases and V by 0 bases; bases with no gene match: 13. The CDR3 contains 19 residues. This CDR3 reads CALGELAGSWGAYTDKLIF. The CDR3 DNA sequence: TGTGCTCTTGGGGAACTAGCTGGTTCCTGGGGGGCCTACACCGATAAACTCATCTTT.

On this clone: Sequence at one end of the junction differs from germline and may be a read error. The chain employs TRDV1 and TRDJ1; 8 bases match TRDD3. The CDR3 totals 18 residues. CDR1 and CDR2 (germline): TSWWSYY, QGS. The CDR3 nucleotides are TGTGCTCTTGGGAAACTAGTAGTACTGGGGGCTTACACCGATAAACTCATCTTT. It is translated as CALGKLVVLGAYTDKLIF.

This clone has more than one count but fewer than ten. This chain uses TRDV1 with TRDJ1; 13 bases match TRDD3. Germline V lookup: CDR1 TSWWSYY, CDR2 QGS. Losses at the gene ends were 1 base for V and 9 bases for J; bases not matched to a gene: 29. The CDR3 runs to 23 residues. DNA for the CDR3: TGTGCTCTTGGGGAACATTCGCCTTCCCCATGGTACTGGGGGATACGCTGCGTTCCACAACTCATCTTT. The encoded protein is CALGEHSPSPWYWGIRCVPQLIF.

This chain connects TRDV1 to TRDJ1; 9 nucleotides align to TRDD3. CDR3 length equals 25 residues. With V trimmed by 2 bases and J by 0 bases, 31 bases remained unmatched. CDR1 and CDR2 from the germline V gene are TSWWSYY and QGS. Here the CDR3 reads CALGEGGSEACPTDTGGLYTDKLIF. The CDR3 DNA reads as TGTGCTCTTGGGGAAGGAGGCAGTGAAGCTTGTCCTACCGACACTGGGGGACTCTACACCGATAAACTCATCTTT.

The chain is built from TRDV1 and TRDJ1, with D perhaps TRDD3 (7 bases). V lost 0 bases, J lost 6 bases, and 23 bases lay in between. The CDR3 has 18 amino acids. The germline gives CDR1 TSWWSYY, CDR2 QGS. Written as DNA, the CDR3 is TGTGCTCTTGGGGAACTTCCTACGACTACTGGGGCAAGGTATAAACTCATCTTT. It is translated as CALGELPTTTGARYKLIF.

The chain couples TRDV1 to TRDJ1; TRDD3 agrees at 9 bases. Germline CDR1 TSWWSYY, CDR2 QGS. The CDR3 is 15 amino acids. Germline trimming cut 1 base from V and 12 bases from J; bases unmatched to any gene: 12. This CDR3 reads CALGEQRSGGCRFIF. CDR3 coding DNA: TGTGCTCTTGGGGAACAACGATCTGGGGGATGCAGGTTCATCTTT.

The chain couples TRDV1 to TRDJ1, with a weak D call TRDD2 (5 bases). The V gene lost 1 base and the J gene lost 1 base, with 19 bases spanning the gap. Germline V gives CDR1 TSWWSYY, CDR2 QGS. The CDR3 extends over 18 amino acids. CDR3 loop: CALGEQVDFHAPTDKLIF. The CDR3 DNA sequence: TGTGCTCTTGGGGAACAGGTAGACTTCCATGCTCCCACCGATAAACTCATCTTT.

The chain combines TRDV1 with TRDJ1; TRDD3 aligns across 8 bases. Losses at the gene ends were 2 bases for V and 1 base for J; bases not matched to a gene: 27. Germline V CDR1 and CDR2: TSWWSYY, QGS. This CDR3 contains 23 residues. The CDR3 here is CALGEDFRPFRTGGPTATDKLIF. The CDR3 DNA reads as TGTGCTCTTGGGGAAGATTTTCGCCCATTTCGTACTGGGGGTCCCACAGCCACCGATAAACTCATCTTT.

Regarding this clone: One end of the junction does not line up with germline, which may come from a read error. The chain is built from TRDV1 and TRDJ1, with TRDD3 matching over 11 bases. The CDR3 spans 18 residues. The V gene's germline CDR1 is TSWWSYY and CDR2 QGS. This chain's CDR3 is CALGEHPPPYWGIYNLIF. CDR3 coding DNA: TGTGCTCTTGGGGAACACCCTCCTCCGTACTGGGGGATATATAACCTCATCTTT.

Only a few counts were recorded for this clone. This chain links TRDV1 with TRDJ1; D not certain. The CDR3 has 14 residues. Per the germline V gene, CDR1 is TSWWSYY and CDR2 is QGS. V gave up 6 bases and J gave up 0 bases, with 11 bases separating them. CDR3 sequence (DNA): TGTGCTCTTGGTTGGTCCGTTTACACCGATAAACTCATCTTT. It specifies CALGWSVYTDKLIF.

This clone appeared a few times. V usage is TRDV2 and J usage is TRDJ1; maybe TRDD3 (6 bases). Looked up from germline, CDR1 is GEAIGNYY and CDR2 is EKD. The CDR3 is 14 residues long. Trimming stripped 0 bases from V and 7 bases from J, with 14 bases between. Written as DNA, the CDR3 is TGTGCCTGTGACACCTTAGATACGCACGTTAAACTCATCTTT. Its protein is CACDTLDTHVKLIF.

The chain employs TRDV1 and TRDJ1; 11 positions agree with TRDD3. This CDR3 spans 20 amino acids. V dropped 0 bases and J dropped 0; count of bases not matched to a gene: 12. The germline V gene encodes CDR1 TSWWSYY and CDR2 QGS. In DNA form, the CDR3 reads TGTGCTCTTGGGGAACTCTCCCATTTCTGGGGGATACTCAACACCGATAAACTCATCTTT. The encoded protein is CALGELSHFWGILNTDKLIF.

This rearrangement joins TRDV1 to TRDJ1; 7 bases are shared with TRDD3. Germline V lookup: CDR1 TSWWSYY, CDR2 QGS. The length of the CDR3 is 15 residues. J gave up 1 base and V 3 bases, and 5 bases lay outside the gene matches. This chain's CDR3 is CALGEPWGATDKLIF. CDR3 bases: TGTGCTCTTGGGGAGCCCTGGGGGGCCACCGATAAACTCATCTTT.

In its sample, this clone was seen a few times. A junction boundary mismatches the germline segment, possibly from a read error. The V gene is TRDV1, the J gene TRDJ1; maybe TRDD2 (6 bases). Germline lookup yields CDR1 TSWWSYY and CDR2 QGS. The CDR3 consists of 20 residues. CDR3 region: CALGEQVNSYGFLESDKPIF. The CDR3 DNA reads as TGTGCTCTTGGGGAACAGGTTAACTCCTACGGGTTCTTGGAGTCCGATAAACCCATCTTT.

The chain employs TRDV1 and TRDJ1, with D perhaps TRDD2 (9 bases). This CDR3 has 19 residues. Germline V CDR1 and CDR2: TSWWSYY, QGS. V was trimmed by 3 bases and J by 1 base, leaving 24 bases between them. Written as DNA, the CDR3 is TGTGCTCTTGGGGACACGGCCTTCCTACTGGGGGCCGCCACCGATAAACTCATCTTT. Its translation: CALGDTAFLLGAATDKLIF.

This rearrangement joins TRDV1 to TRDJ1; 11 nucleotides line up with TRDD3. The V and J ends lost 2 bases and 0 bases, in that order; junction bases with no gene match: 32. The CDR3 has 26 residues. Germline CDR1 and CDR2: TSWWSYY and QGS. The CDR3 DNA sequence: TGTGCTCTTGGGGAAGGGTCCCCTACTCAAGATGGGGGATACGCGTACCTCCAGTTGTACACCGATAAACTCATCTTT. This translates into CALGEGSPTQDGGYAYLQLYTDKLIF.